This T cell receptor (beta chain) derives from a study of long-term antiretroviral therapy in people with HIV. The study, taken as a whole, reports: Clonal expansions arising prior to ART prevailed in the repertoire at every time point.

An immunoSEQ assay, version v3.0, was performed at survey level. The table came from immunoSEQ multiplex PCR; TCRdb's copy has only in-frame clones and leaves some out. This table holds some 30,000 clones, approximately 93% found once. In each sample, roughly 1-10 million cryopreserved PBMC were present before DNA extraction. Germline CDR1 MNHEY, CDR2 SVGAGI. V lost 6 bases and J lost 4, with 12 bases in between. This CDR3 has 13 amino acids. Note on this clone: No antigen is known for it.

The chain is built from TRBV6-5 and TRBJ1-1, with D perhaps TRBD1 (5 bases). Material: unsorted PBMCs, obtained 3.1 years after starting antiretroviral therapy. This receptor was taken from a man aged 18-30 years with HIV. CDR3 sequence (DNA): TGTGCCAGCAGCCAACCTCAGGGCACTGAAGCTTTCTTT. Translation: CASSQPQGTEAFF.